This T cell receptor beta chain is from a study of T-cell memory formation after mild COVID-19. This clonotype turned up a few times. TCRdb reprocessed the 5' RACE reads via MiXCR and lists one record per CDR3 protein. The sample includes 400,000 to 550,000 distinct CDR3 sequences, 25% of them seen just once. Germline CDR1 reads KGHSH; CDR2 reads LQKENI. The V and J ends lost 5 bases and 1 base, in that order; junction bases with no gene match: 10. The CDR3 loop spans 16 amino acids. The chain employs TRBV18 and TRBJ2-7; TRBD1 agrees at 8 bases. The clonotype was recovered from an adult woman who had mild COVID-19 (a few samples of this study predate the infection). Cell type and time point are not known. The material sequenced was PBMCs or a T cell subset sorted from them (not recorded which). CDR3 sequence: CASSTWTGTLSYEQYF. In nucleotides, the CDR3 is TGTGCCAGCTCAACCTGGACAGGGACTCTTTCCTACGAGCAGTACTTC. Filled out from reference TRBV18 and TRBJ2-7, the complete variable domain reads NAGVMQNPRHLVRRRGQEARLRCSPMKGHSHVYWYRQLPEEGLKFMVYLQKENIIDESGMPKERFSAEFPKEGPSILRIQQVVRGDSAAYFCASSTWTGTLSYEQYFGPGTRLTVT.